The 8 T cell receptor beta chains listed next were all sequenced from one sample in a study of shared clonotypes between healthy human individuals. Measured with immunoSEQ multiplex PCR; TCRdb has only the in-frame clones, and not every one. The sample contains 2 million to 3 million clones, just over 90% of which appear only once. The sequencing input was naive CD4+ T cells sorted from blood. Stated subset: CD45RA+ positively selected. The receptor source for this set is a man between 18 and 29 years old in good health.

The chain's CDR3 is CAWAGTSERTDTQYF. The CDR3 nucleotides are TGTGCCTGGGCCGGGACTAGCGAACGCACAGATACGCAGTATTTT. The chain is built from TRBV30 and TRBJ2-3; 10 bases map to TRBD2. V shed 5 bases and J 1 base; nucleotides not matched to a gene: 6. Per the germline V gene, CDR1 is GTSNPN and CDR2 is SVGIG (reference sequence). CDR3 length: 15 amino acids.

This chain connects TRBV5-1 to TRBJ2-1; the D gene is possibly TRBD2 (6 bases). This CDR3 spans 14 amino acids. V gave up 0 bases and J gave up 4 bases, with 8 bases separating them. Germline loops: CDR1 SGHRS, CDR2 YFSETQ. CDR3 DNA sequence: TGCGCCAGCAGCTTGGCGGGACTGTACAATGAGCAGTTCTTC. Amino acid sequence: CASSLAGLYNEQFF.

This clone was seen more than once but under ten times. This sequence joins TRBV2 and TRBJ1-2, with unresolved D. CDR3 length: 11 amino acids. Germline V gene sequence: CDR1 SNHLY, CDR2 FYNNEI. The V gene lost 4 bases and the J gene lost 5 bases, with 5 bases spanning the gap. CDR3 region: CASSAAYGYTF. The CDR3 coding sequence is TGTGCCAGCAGTGCCGCTTATGGCTACACCTTC.

This rearrangement joins TRBV7-2 to TRBJ2-4, with D perhaps TRBD2 (6 bases). V gave up 2 bases and J gave up 9 bases, with 11 bases separating them. CDR1 is SGHTA, CDR2 FQGNSA, per germline. The CDR3 loop spans 13 amino acids. CDR3 amino acids: CASSLPSTSIQYF. CDR3 DNA sequence: TGTGCCAGCAGCTTACCTTCGACTAGCATTCAGTACTTC.

The V call is TRBV6-1, the J call TRBJ1-4; the D is unclear. V shed 4 bases and J shed 7 bases, with 13 bases lying between them. Germline V CDR1 and CDR2: MNHNS, SASEGT. The CDR3 runs 14 residues. As DNA, the CDR3 is TGTGCCAGCAGTGTGCAGCCCAGAGGTGAAAAACTGTTTTTT. Its translation is CASSVQPRGEKLFF.

The table lists this clone with a count of one. V gene TRBV27 combines with J gene TRBJ1-2; tentative D call: TRBD1 (5 bases). The CDR3 is 15 residues long. The V end was cut by 0 bases, the J end by 7 bases, with 15 bases between. From germline, CDR1 is MNHEY and CDR2 SMNVEV (reference sequence). CDR3 in amino acids: CASSLSPMGVGGYTF. Here the CDR3 DNA reads TGTGCCAGCAGTTTATCCCCCATGGGGGTTGGTGGCTACACCTTC.

This sequence joins TRBV6-1 and TRBJ1-4; D is unclear. The CDR3 is 15 amino acids. Trimming took 1 base from V and 3 from J, leaving 9 bases between them. Germline loops: CDR1 MNHNS, CDR2 SASEGT. The CDR3 here is CASSEVQDANEKLFF. DNA of the CDR3: TGTGCCAGCAGTGAAGTTCAGGACGCTAATGAAAAACTGTTTTTT.

The rearrangement joins TRBV6-1 to TRBJ1-1; D possibly corresponds to TRBD1 (5 bases). The germline V gene encodes CDR1 MNHNS and CDR2 SASEGT. The V gene lost 4 bases and the J gene lost 1 base, with 10 bases spanning the gap. The CDR3 sequence is 14 residues long. CDR3 amino acids: CASSAGLGNTEAFF. CDR3 nucleotides: TGTGCCAGCAGTGCAGGGTTAGGGAACACTGAAGCTTTCTTT.